This T cell receptor (beta chain) was documented in a study of Graves' ophthalmopathy and Graves' hyperthyroidism. V was trimmed by 9 bases and J by 6 bases, leaving 15 bases between them. The length of the CDR3 is 13 residues. Germline V gives CDR1 MNHEY, CDR2 SMNVEV (reference sequence). This clonotype was detected a few times. Its antigen is unknown. Overall study findings and caveats: A majority of expanded thyroid clonotypes exceeding 0.001 frequency were likewise present in blood. Discrimination between ophthalmopathy and stable hyperthyroidism by a 13-signature model showed roughly 88% sensitivity and about 84% specificity.

For repertoire sequencing, the TCR beta CDR3 regions were amplified from RNA transcripts. RT-PCR with HTBI primers came first, then second-round multiplex PCR. From the multiplex PCR reads, TCRdb called clonotypes with MiXCR, one entry per CDR3 protein. The sample consists of 300,000 to 450,000 distinct CDR3 sequences, approximately 18% of them appearing once. The specimen sequenced was peripheral blood. The origin of this receptor is an adult woman with stable Graves' hyperthyroidism. This chain links TRBV27 with TRBJ2-4; D not resolved. The CDR3 DNA is TGTGCCAGTGGGTTTTCCACTTTAAACATTCAGTACTTC. It encodes CASGFSTLNIQYF.